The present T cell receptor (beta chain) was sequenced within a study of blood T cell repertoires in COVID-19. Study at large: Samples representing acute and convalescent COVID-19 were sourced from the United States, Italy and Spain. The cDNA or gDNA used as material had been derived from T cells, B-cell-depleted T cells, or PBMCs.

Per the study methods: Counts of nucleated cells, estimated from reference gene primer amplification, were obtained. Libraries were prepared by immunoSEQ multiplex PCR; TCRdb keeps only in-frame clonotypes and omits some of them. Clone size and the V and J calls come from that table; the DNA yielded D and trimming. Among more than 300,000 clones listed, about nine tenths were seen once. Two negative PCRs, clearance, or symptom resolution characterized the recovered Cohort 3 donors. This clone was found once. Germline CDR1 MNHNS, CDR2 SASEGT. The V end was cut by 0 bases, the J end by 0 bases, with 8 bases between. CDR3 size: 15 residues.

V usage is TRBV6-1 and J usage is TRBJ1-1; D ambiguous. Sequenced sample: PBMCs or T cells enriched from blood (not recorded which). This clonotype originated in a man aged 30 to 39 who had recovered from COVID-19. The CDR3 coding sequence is TGTGCCAGCAGTGAAGCTACTTTCATGAACACTGAAGCTTTCTTT. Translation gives CASSEATFMNTEAFF.